The clone carrying this TCR beta chain was counted between two and nine times. Its antigen is undetermined. Trimming pared 1 base from V and 0 bases from J, leaving 4 bases between. The CDR3 runs 13 residues. The V gene's germline CDR1 is DFQATT and CDR2 SNEGSKA (reference sequence). Conversion of TCR transcripts into cDNA relied on 5'RACE template switching, which added a universal primer site and UMIs. TCRdb processed the 5' RACE reads anew with MiXCR; each CDR3 protein has one entry. The table includes a few hundred thousand distinct CDR3 sequences, under 5% detected once. The source of the sample is a study of T cells after yellow fever vaccination. Study-level points and caveats: CD4 and CD8 compartments shared a small share of clonotypes.

Sequenced here: PBMCs, sampled 5 days after the yellow fever booster vaccination. This sequence joins TRBV20-1 and TRBJ2-1; no reliable D call. The clonotype comes from a man between 18 and 29 years old who received the YFV17D yellow fever vaccine. CDR3 amino acids: CSARGLSYNEQFF. The CDR3 coding sequence is TGCAGTGCTAGAGGGCTCTCCTACAATGAGCAGTTCTTC.